Each of the 11 T cell receptor beta chains below was sequenced from the same sample in a study of T cells in Graves' hyperthyroidism and ophthalmopathy. RNA transcripts served as the template for amplifying TCR beta CDR3 regions. HTBI primers were the set used in a first-round RT-PCR of the TCR CDR3. Via MiXCR, TCRdb re-called the multiplex PCR reads, giving one row per CDR3 protein. Among approximately 400,000 distinct CDR3 sequences listed, about 15% were seen once. Sequencing was performed on blood. Receptors originate from a woman in her late teens or twenties with Graves' hyperthyroidism.

This clonotype came up many times. The chain employs TRBV24-1 and TRBJ2-5; D unresolved. Germline V gives CDR1 KGHDR, CDR2 SFDVKD. This CDR3 has 15 residues. V was pared by 2 bases and J by 4 bases, with 13 bases between. The CDR3 is CATSDSQAGRETQYF. CDR3 bases: TGTGCCACCAGTGATTCCCAGGCCGGGCGAGAGACCCAGTACTTC.

At least ten counts were recorded for this clonotype. The chain combines TRBV13 with TRBJ2-3; D perhaps matches TRBD1 (5 bases). CDR3 length: 13 amino acids. Germline V gene data show CDR1 as PRHDT and CDR2 as FYEKMQ (reference sequence). Trimming took 8 bases from V and 6 from J, leaving 15 bases between them. CDR3 protein: CASLRTFGDTQYF. The CDR3 DNA is TGTGCCAGCCTCCGGACATTTGGCGATACGCAGTATTTT.

This clonotype was found many times. This rearrangement joins TRBV11-2 to TRBJ2-5, with D perhaps being TRBD1 or TRBD2 (6 bases each). This CDR3 comprises 16 residues. Germline V gives CDR1 SGHAT, CDR2 FQNNGV. Trimming pared 8 bases from V and 2 bases from J, leaving 21 bases between. CDR3: CASALVAGTRQETQYF. Written as DNA, the CDR3 is TGTGCCAGCGCCCTCGTTGCGGGGACACGTCAAGAGACCCAGTACTTC.

This clonotype was counted at least ten times. The chain carries TRBV6-2 or TRBV6-3 and TRBJ1-6, with D uncertain. The CDR3 has 16 amino acids. The germline V gene has CDR1 MNHEY and CDR2 SVGEGT. Trimming removed 4 bases from V and 1 base from J, with 11 bases in between. The CDR3 coding sequence is TGTGCCAGCAGTTCAACGAAGGGTTCCTATAATTCACCCCTCCACTTT. It is translated as CASSSTKGSYNSPLHF.

This clonotype was counted many times. The chain has TRBV11-2 and TRBJ2-7, with D unclear. The germline V gene encodes CDR1 SGHAT and CDR2 FQNNGV. The length of the CDR3 is 13 residues. V was cut by 2 bases and J by 0 bases, with 5 bases left in between. The CDR3 is CASSLISSYEQYF. The CDR3 nucleotides are TGTGCCAGCAGCTTAATAAGCTCCTACGAGCAGTACTTC.

This clonotype was seen many times. This chain links TRBV7-3 with TRBJ2-2; 9 nucleotides align to TRBD1. V lost 4 bases and J lost 6; bases outside the gene matches: 3. The CDR3 is 14 residues long. From germline, CDR1 is SGHTA and CDR2 FQGTGA. CDR3 nucleotides: TGTGCCAGCAGCTCGGACAGGGGTTCCGGGGAGCTGTTTTTT. This encodes CASSSDRGSGELFF.

This clonotype has at least ten counts. The rearrangement joins TRBV7-2 to TRBJ1-5; unclear D gene. Trimming took off 1 base at V and 2 bases at J, with 9 bases between the two ends. There are 15 residues in the CDR3. From germline, CDR1 is SGHTA and CDR2 FQGNSA. The CDR3 DNA sequence: TGTGCCAGCAGCTTAGGTCATAGGGGCAATCAGCCCCAGCATTTT. Protein product: CASSLGHRGNQPQHF.

The CDR3 reads CASTTRLAGVLDEQYF. As DNA, the CDR3 is TGTGCCAGCACCACCAGACTAGCGGGAGTTCTGGACGAGCAGTACTTC. The chain carries TRBV6-2 or TRBV6-3 and TRBJ2-7, with 12 nucleotides matching TRBD2. The ends lost 7 bases at V and 5 bases at J; junction bases unmatched: 12. This CDR3 has 16 amino acids. Germline values: CDR1 MNHEY, CDR2 SVGEGT.

This clonotype was found many times. The J gene is TRBJ2-3, the V gene TRBV6-1; 10 bases are shared with TRBD2. This CDR3 region has 17 residues. Germline V gene data show CDR1 as MNHNS and CDR2 as SASEGT. The V gene end was trimmed by 5 bases and the J gene end by 6 bases; junction bases not matched to a gene: 14. This chain's CDR3 is CASSSSVERGGDDTQYF. In nucleotides, the CDR3 is TGTGCCAGCAGTTCCTCTGTAGAGCGGGGGGGCGACGATACGCAGTATTTT.

There are many counts of this clonotype. V usage is TRBV3-1 and J usage is TRBJ2-5; 7 bases map to TRBD1. The junction had 10 bases not matched to a gene; V was cut back by 5 bases and J by 10 bases. The CDR3 consists of 13 residues. CDR1 and CDR2 (germline): LGHDT, YNNKEL (reference sequence). As DNA, the CDR3 is TGTGCCAGCAGCGGGACAGCAGTATTGAGCCAGTACTTC. The encoded protein is CASSGTAVLSQYF.

The sample holds many counts of this clonotype. The chain couples TRBV20-1 to TRBJ1-5; 7 bases align to TRBD1. The CDR3 contains 13 residues. The V and J ends lost 5 bases and 5 bases, in that order; junction bases with no gene match: 6. In germline, CDR1 is DFQATT, CDR2 SNEGSKA (reference sequence). Here the CDR3 DNA reads TGCAGTGCTCGCCGACAGGGTGATCAGCCCCAGCATTTT. This codes for CSARRQGDQPQHF.